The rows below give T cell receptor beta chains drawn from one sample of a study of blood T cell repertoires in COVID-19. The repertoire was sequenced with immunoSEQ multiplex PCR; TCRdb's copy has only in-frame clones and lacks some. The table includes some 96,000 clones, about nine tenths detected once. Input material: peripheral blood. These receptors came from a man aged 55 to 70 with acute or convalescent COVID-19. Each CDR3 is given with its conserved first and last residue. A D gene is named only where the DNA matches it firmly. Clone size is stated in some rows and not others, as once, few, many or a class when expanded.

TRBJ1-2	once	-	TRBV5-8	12	CASRSRAGGYTF	TGTGCCAGCAGATCTCGGGCGGGAGGCTACACCTTC
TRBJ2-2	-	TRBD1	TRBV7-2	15	CASSSGQGVNGELFF	TGTGCCAGCAGCTCCGGACAGGGGGTTAACGGGGAGCTGTTTTTT
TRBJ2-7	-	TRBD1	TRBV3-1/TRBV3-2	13	CASSQRQGGEQYF	TGTGCCAGCAGCCAGCGACAGGGGGGGGAGCAGTACTTC
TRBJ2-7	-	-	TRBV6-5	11	CASSHPTGQYF	TGTGCCAGCAGTCACCCCACGGGGCAGTACTTC
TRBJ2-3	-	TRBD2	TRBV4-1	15	CASSQERGATDTQYF	TGCGCCAGCAGCCAAGAGCGGGGGGCGACAGATACGCAGTATTTT
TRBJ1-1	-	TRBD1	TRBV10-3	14	CAITLETGGTEAFF	TGTGCCATCACCCTGGAGACAGGGGGCACTGAAGCTTTCTTT
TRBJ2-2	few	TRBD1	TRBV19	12	CASSPQQGALFF	TGTGCCAGTAGTCCCCAACAGGGGGCATTGTTTTTT
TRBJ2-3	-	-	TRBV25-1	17	CASSEYPGRGIADTQYF	TGTGCCAGCAGTGAATACCCCGGAAGGGGGATCGCAGATACGCAGTATTTT
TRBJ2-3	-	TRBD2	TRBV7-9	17	CASSLYLTSGGTDTQYF	TGTGCCAGCAGCCTCTACCTGACTAGCGGGGGCACAGATACGCAGTATTTT
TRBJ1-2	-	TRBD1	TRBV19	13	CASSIGTGFGYTF	TGTGCCAGTAGTATAGGGACAGGGTTCGGCTACACCTTC
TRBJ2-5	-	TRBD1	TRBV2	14	CASRQDRPRETQYF	TGTGCCAGCAGGCAGGACAGGCCGAGGGAGACCCAGTACTTC
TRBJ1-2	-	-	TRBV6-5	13	CASSRDRPYGYTF	TGTGCCAGCAGTCGTGACAGACCCTATGGCTACACCTTC
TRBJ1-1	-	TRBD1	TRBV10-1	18	CASSGVLDRGSQGTEAFF	TGCGCCAGCAGTGGTGTCCTGGACAGGGGGTCACAGGGCACTGAAGCTTTCTTT
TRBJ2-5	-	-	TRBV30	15	CAWSPNRGGGETQYF	TGTGCCTGGAGCCCCAACAGGGGAGGTGGAGAGACCCAGTACTTC
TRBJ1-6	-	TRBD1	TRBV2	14	CASSVTGVGSPLHF	TGTGCCAGCAGTGTGACAGGGGTCGGTTCACCCCTCCACTTT
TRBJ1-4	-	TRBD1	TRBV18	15	CASSPPGQSNEKLFF	TGTGCCAGCTCACCTCCGGGACAGTCTAATGAAAAACTGTTTTTT
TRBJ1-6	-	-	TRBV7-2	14	CASRPGHLNSPLHF	TGTGCCAGCAGACCGGGACACCTTAATTCACCCCTCCACTTT
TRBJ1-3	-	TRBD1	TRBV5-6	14	CASLIRGPGNTIYF	TGTGCCAGTTTAATCAGGGGGCCTGGAAACACCATATATTTT
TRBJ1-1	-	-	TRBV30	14	CAWSLRGLNTEAFF	TGTGCCTGGAGTCTTAGGGGCCTGAACACTGAAGCTTTCTTT
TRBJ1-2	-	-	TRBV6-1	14	CASSDWGRNNGYTF	TGTGCCAGCAGTGATTGGGGCAGGAATAATGGCTACACCTTC
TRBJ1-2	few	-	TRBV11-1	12	CASSLQGYGYTF	TGTGCCAGCAGCTTGCAGGGCTATGGCTACACCTTC
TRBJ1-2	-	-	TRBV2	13	CASTGGPDYGYTF	TGTGCCAGCACGGGGGGGCCAGACTATGGCTACACCTTC
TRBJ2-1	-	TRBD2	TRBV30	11	CAWLGGTEQFF	TGTGCCTGGCTGGGGGGGACTGAGCAGTTCTTC
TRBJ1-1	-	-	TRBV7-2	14	CASSLVGVNTEAFF	TGTGCCAGCAGCTTAGTCGGGGTCAACACTGAAGCTTTCTTT
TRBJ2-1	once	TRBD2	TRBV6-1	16	CASSASGGGTYNEQFF	TGTGCCAGCAGTGCTTCGGGCGGGGGGACTTACAATGAGCAGTTCTTC
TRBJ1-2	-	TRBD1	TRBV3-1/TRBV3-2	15	CASSRGTGGEYGYTF	TGTGCCAGCAGCCGCGGGACAGGCGGGGAGTATGGCTACACCTTC
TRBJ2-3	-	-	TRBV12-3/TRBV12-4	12	CASSPNRDTQYF	TGTGCCAGCAGCCCAAACAGAGATACGCAGTATTTT
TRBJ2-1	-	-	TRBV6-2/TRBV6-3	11	CASSWGSEQFF	TGTGCCAGCAGTTGGGGCAGCGAGCAGTTCTTC
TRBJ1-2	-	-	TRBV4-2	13	CASSHEGDYGYTF	TGTGCCAGCAGCCATGAAGGGGACTATGGCTACACCTTC
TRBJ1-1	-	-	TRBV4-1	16	CASSQFSQGLNTEAFF	TGCGCCAGCAGCCAATTTTCTCAGGGCTTGAACACTGAAGCTTTCTTT
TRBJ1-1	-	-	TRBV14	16	CASSQYQTPLNTEAFF	TGTGCCAGCAGCCAATATCAGACTCCTCTGAACACTGAAGCTTTCTTT
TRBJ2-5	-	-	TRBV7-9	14	CASSFGHKGETQYF	TGTGCCAGCAGCTTTGGACACAAAGGGGAGACCCAGTACTTC
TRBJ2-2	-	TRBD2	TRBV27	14	CASSLILAVGELFF	TGTGCCAGCAGTTTAATACTAGCGGTCGGGGAGCTGTTTTTT
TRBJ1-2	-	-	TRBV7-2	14	CASSPYVVYYGYTF	TGTGCCAGCAGCCCCTATGTGGTTTACTATGGCTACACCTTC
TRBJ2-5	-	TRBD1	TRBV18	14	CASSPGQGVETQYF	TGTGCCAGCTCACCGGGACAGGGTGTGGAGACCCAGTACTTC
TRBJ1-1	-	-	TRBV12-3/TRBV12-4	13	CASSPGRNTEAFF	TGTGCCAGCAGTCCCGGGAGAAACACTGAAGCTTTCTTT
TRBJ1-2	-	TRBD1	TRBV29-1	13	CSVGVRGIGGYTF	TGCAGCGTCGGGGTCAGGGGGATTGGTGGCTACACCTTC
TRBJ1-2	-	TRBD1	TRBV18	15	CASSPGDRASYGYTF	TGTGCCAGCTCACCGGGGGACAGGGCCTCCTATGGCTACACCTTC
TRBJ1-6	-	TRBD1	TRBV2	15	CASSVPGQAGSPLHF	TGTGCCAGCAGTGTACCGGGACAGGCAGGGTCACCCCTCCACTTT
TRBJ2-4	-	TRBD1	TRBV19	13	CASQDRAKNIQYF	TGTGCCAGTCAGGACAGGGCCAAAAACATTCAGTACTTC
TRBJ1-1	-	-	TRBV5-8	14	CASSLGGRLTEAFF	TGTGCCAGCAGCCTGGGGGGGCGTTTGACTGAAGCTTTCTTT
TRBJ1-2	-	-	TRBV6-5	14	CASSLDSPNYGYTF	TGTGCCAGCAGCCTCGACAGTCCTAACTATGGCTACACCTTC
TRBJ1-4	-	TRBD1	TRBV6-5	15	CASSWVGQAEGKLFF	TGTGCCAGCAGTTGGGTGGGACAGGCTGAGGGAAAACTGTTTTTT
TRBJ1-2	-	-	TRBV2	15	CASSVRGSGNYGYTF	TGTGCCAGCAGTGTTCGCGGGTCGGGTAACTATGGCTACACCTTC
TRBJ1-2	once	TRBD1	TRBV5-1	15	CASSPDPTGNYGYTF	TGCGCCAGCAGCCCAGATCCGACAGGGAACTATGGCTACACCTTC
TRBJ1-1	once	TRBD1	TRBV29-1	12	CSVGTGNTEAFF	TGCAGCGTTGGGACAGGAAACACTGAAGCTTTCTTT
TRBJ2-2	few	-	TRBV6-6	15	CASSSLGAITGELFF	TGTGCCAGCAGTTCCCTGGGCGCAATCACCGGGGAGCTGTTTTTT
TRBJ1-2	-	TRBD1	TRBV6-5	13	CASRKGQGGGYTF	TGTGCCAGCAGGAAGGGACAGGGAGGAGGCTACACCTTC
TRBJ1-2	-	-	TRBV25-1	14	CASSAPGSGFGYTF	TGTGCCAGCAGTGCCCCTGGGTCGGGGTTCGGCTACACCTTC
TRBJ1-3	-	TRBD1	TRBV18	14	CASSTGVRGNTIYF	TGTGCCAGCTCAACAGGGGTTAGAGGAAACACCATATATTTT
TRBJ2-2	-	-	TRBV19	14	CASSGQGFSGELFF	TGTGCCAGTAGTGGTCAGGGGTTCTCCGGGGAGCTGTTTTTT
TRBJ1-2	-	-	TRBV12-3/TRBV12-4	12	CASSLGGDGYTF	TGTGCCAGCAGTTTGGGAGGCGATGGCTACACCTTC
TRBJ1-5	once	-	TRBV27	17	CASSDGTGLTGNQPQHF	TGTGCCAGCAGTGACGGTACAGGGCTCACGGGCAATCAGCCCCAGCATTTT
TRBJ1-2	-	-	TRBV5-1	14	CASSLDRVNYGYTF	TGCGCCAGCAGCCTGGATCGGGTCAACTATGGCTACACCTTC
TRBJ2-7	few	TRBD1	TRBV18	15	CASSPGQGQAYEQYF	TGTGCCAGCTCACCAGGACAGGGACAAGCCTACGAGCAGTACTTC
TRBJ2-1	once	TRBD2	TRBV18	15	CASSLESGGGGEQFF	TGTGCCAGCTCCCTGGAAAGCGGGGGCGGCGGGGAGCAGTTCTTC
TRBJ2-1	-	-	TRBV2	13	CASMGAEGDEQFF	TGTGCCAGCATGGGGGCAGAGGGGGATGAGCAGTTCTTC
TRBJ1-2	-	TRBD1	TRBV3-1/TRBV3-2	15	CASSLGTGKTGGYTF	TGTGCCAGCAGCCTAGGGACAGGGAAGACCGGCGGCTACACCTTC
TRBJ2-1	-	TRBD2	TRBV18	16	CASSRLAGGTYNEQFF	TGTGCCAGCTCGCGTCTAGCGGGGGGTACTTACAATGAGCAGTTCTTC
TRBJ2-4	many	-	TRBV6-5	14	CASSFNREKNIQYF	TGTGCCAGCAGTTTCAACAGGGAGAAAAACATTCAGTACTTC